This T cell receptor beta chain was captured in a study of blood T cell repertoires in COVID-19. For the study at large: PBMCs, B-cell-depleted T cells, or T cells were the source of the cDNA or gDNA that made up the material.

The study assigned cohorts using participant-reported clinical history. Among Cohort 3 donors, those recovered had two negative PCRs, clearance, or symptom resolution. As originally analysed: Reference gene primer amplification gave estimated nucleated cell counts. The data were produced by immunoSEQ multiplex PCR, yet TCRdb's version contains in-frame clones alone and is incomplete. Clonal size and the V and J genes are those of that table, whereas D and trimming came from the DNA. Of roughly 500,000 clones in the sample, over 75% were seen once. The CDR3 is 14 residues long. Germline V CDR1 and CDR2: DFQATT, SNEGSKA (reference sequence). The V gene end was trimmed by 3 bases and the J gene end by 6 bases; junction bases not matched to a gene: 7.

J is TRBJ2-7 and V is TRBV20-1; 11 positions match TRBD2. What was sequenced was PBMCs or T cells enriched from blood (not recorded which). This TCR derives from a woman in her thirties or forties who had recovered from COVID-19. CDR3 sequence (DNA): TGCAGTGCTAGTCCTAGCGGGGGGATCGCCGAGCAGTACTTC. Amino acids: CSASPSGGIAEQYF.